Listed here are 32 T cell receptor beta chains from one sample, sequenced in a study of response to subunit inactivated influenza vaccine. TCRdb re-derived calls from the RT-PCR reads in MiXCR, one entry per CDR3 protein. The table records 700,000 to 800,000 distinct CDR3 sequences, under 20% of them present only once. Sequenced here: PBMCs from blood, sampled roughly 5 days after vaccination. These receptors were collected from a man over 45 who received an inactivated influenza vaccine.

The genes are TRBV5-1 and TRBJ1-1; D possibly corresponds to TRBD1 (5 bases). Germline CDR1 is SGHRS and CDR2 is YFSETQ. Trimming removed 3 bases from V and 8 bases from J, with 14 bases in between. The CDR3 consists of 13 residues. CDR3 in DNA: TGCGCCAGCAGCTACTCGGGGCCTCCAGAAGCTTTCTTT. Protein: CASSYSGPPEAFF. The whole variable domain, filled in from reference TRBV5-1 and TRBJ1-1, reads KAGVTQTPRYLIKTRGQQVTLSCSPISGHRSVSWYQQTPGQGLQFLFEYFSETQRNKGNFPGRFSGRQFSNSRSEMNVSTLELGDSALYLCASSYSGPPEAFFGQGTRLTVV.

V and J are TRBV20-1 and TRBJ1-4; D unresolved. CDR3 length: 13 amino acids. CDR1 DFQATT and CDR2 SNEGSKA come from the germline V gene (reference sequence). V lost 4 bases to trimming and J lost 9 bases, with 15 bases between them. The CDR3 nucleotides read TGCAGTGCTAAAGGCCAGCTGGATAAAAAACTGTTTTTT. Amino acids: CSAKGQLDKKLFF.

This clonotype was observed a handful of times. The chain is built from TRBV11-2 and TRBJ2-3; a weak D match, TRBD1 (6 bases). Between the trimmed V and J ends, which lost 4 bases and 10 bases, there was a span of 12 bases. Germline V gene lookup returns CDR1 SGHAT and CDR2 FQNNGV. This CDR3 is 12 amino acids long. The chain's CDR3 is CASSSRQEAQYF. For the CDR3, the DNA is TGTGCCAGCAGCTCCCGACAGGAGGCGCAGTATTTT.

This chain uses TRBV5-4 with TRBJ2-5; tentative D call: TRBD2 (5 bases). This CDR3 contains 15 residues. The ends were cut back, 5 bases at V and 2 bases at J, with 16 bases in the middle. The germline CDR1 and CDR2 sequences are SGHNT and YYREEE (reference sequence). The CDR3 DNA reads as TGTGCCAGCAGAGACCCCGGACTTCCACAAGAGACCCAGTACTTC. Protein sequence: CASRDPGLPQETQYF.

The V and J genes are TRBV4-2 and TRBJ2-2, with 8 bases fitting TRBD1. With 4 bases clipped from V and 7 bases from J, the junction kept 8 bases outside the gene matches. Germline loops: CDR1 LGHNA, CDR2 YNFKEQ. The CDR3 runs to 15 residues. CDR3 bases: TGTGCCAGCAGCCTGAGGACAGGGCGTGGCGGGGAGCTGTTTTTT. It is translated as CASSLRTGRGGELFF.

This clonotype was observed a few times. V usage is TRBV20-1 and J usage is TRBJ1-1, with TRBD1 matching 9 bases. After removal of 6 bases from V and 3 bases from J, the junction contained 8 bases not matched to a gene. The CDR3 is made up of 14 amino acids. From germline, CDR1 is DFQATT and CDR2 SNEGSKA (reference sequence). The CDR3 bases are TGCAGTGCGCATAAACAGGGGGCGGACACTGAAGCTTTCTTT. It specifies CSAHKQGADTEAFF.

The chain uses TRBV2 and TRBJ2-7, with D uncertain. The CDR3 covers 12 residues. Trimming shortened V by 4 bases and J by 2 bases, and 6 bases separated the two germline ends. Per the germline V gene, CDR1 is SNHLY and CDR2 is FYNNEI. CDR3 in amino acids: CASSVSTYEQYF. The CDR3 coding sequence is TGTGCCAGCAGTGTCTCCACCTACGAGCAGTACTTC.

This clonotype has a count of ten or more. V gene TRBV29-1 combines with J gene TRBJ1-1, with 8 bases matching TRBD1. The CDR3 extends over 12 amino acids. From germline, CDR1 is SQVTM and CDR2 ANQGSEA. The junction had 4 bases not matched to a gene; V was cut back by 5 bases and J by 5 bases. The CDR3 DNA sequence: TGCAGCGTTTCGGACAGGGTGACTGAAGCTTTCTTT. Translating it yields CSVSDRVTEAFF.

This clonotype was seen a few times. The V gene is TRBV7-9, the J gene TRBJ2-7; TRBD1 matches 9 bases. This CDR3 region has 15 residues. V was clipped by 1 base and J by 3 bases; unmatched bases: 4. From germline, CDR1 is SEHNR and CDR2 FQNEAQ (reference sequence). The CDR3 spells CASSLVSDRGYEQYF. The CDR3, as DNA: TGTGCCAGCAGCTTAGTGTCGGACAGGGGCTACGAGCAGTACTTC. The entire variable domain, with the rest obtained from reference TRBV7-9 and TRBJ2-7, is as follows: DTGVSQNPRHKITKRGQNVTFRCDPISEHNRLYWYRQTLGQGPEFLTYFQNEAQLEKSRLLSDRFSAERPKGSFSTLEIQRTEQGDSAMYLCASSLVSDRGYEQYFGPGTRLTVT.

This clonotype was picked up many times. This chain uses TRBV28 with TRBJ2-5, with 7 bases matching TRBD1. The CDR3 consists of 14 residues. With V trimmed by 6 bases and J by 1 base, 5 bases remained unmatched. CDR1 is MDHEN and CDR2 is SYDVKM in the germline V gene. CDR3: CASSPDRVQETQYF. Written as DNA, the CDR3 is TGTGCCAGCAGCCCTGACAGGGTCCAAGAGACCCAGTACTTC.

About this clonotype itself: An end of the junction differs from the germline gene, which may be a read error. The CDR3 region is CASSGGAGDTKYF. In DNA, the CDR3 is TGTGCCAGCAGCGGGGGTGCGGGAGATACGAAGTATTTT. The rearrangement links TRBV11-1 to TRBJ2-3; 7 nucleotides align to TRBD2. The CDR3 has 13 amino acids. CDR1 is SGHAT, CDR2 FQDESV, per germline (reference sequence). The full variable domain, completed using reference TRBV11-1 and TRBJ2-3, is EAEVAQSPRYKITEKSQAVAFWCDPISGHATLYWYRQILGQGPELLVQFQDESVVDDSQLPKDRFSAERLKGVDSTLKIQPAELGDSAMYLCASSGGAGDTKYFGPGTRLTVL.

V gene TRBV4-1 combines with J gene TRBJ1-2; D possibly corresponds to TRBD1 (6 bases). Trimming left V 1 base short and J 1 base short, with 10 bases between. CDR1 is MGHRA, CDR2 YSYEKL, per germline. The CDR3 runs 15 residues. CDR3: CASSQAGTRNYGYTF. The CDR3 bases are TGCGCCAGCAGCCAAGCCGGGACACGTAACTATGGCTACACCTTC.

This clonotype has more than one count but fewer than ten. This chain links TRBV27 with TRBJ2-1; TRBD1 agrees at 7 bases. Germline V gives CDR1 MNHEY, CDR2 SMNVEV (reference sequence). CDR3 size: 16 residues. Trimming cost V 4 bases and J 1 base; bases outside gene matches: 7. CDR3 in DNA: TGTGCCAGCAGTTCAAGACAGGGAAGGTCCTACAATGAGCAGTTCTTC. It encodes CASSSRQGRSYNEQFF.

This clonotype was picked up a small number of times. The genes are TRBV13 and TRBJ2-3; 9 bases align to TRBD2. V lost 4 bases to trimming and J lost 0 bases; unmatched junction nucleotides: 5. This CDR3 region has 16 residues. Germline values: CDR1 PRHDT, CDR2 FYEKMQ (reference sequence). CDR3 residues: CASSSLSGGSTDTQYF. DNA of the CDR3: TGTGCCAGCAGCTCCCTGAGCGGGGGGAGCACAGATACGCAGTATTTT. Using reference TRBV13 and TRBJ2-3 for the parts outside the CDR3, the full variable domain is AAGVIQSPRHLIKEKRETATLKCYPIPRHDTVYWYQQGPGQDPQFLISFYEKMQSDKGSIPDRFSAQQFSDYHSELNMSSLELGDSALYFCASSSLSGGSTDTQYFGPGTRLTVL.

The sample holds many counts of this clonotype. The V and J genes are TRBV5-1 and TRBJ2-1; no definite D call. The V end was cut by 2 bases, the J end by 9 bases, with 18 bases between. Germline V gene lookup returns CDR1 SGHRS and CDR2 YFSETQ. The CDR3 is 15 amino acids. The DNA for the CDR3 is TGCGCCAGCAGCTTATCAGGAGTGGGAATGGGTGAGCAGTTCTTC. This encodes CASSLSGVGMGEQFF.

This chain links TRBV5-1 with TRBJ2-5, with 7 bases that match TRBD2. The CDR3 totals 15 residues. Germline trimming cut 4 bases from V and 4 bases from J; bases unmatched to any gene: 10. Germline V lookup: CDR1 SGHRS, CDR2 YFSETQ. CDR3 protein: CASSLGLGLGETQYF. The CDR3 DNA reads TGCGCCAGCAGCCTTGGACTAGGACTGGGAGAGACCCAGTACTTC. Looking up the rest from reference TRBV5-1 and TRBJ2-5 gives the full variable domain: KAGVTQTPRYLIKTRGQQVTLSCSPISGHRSVSWYQQTPGQGLQFLFEYFSETQRNKGNFPGRFSGRQFSNSRSEMNVSTLELGDSALYLCASSLGLGLGETQYFGPGTRLLVL.

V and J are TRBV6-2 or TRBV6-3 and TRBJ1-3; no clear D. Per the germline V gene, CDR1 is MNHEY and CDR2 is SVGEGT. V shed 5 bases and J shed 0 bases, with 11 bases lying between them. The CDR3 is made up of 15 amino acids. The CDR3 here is CASSITAASGNTIYF. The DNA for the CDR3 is TGTGCCAGCAGTATAACAGCGGCCTCTGGAAACACCATATATTTT.

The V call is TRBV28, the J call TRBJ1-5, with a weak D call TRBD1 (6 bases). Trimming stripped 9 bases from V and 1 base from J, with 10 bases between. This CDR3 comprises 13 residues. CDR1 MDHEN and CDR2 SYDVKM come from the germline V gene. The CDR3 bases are TGTGCCAGTCTTCAGGGGAGCAATCAGCCCCAGCATTTT. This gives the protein CASLQGSNQPQHF.

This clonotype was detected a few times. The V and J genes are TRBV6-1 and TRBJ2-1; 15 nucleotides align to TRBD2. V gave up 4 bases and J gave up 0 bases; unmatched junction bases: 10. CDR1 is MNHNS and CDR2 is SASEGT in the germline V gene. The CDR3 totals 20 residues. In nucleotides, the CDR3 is TGTGCCAGCAGTGGGTCCGGGACTAGCGGGAGGTGGAGCTCCTACAATGAGCAGTTCTTC. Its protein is CASSGSGTSGRWSSYNEQFF.

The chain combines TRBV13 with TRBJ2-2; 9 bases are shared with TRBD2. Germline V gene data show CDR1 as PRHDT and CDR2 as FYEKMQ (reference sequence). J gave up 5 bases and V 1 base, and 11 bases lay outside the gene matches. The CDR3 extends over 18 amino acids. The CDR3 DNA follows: TGTGCCAGCAGCTTAGCCTCGGGACTAGCAGGTCCAACCGGGGAGCTGTTTTTT. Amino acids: CASSLASGLAGPTGELFF.

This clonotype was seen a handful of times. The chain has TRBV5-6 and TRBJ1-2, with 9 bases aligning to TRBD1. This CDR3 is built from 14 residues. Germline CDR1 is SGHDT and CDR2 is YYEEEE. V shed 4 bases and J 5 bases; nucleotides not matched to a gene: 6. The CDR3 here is CASSISGTGYGYTF. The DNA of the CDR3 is TGTGCCAGCAGCATATCCGGGACAGGGTATGGCTACACCTTC.

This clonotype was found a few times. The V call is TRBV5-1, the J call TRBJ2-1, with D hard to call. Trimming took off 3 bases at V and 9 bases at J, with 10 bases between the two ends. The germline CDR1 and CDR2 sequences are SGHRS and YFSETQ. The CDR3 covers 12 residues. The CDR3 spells CASSSPAAEQFF. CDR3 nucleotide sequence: TGCGCCAGCAGCTCCCCTGCGGCTGAGCAGTTCTTC. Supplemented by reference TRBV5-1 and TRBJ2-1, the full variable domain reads KAGVTQTPRYLIKTRGQQVTLSCSPISGHRSVSWYQQTPGQGLQFLFEYFSETQRNKGNFPGRFSGRQFSNSRSEMNVSTLELGDSALYLCASSSPAAEQFFGPGTRLTVL.

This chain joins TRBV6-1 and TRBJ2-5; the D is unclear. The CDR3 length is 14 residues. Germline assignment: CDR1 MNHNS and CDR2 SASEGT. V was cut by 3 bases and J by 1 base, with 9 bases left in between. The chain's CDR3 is CASSDYKAQETQYF. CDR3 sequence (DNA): TGTGCCAGCAGTGACTACAAGGCCCAAGAGACCCAGTACTTC.

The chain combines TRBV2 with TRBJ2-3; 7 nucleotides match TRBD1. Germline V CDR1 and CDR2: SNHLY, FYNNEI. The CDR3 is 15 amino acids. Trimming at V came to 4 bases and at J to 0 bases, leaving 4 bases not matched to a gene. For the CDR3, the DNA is TGTGCCAGCAGTGGGACAGGCACTAGCACAGATACGCAGTATTTT. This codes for CASSGTGTSTDTQYF.

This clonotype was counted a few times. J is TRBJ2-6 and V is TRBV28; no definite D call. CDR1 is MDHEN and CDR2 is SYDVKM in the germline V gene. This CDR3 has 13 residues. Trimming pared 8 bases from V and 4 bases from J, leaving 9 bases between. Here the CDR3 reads CASEDSGANVLTF. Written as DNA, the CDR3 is TGTGCCAGCGAGGATTCGGGGGCCAACGTCCTGACTTTC. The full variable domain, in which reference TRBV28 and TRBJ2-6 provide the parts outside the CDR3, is DVKVTQSSRYLVKRTGEKVFLECVQDMDHENMFWYRQDPGLGLRLIYFSYDVKMKEKGDIPEGYSVSREKKERFSLILESASTNQTSMYLCASEDSGANVLTFGAGSRLTVL.

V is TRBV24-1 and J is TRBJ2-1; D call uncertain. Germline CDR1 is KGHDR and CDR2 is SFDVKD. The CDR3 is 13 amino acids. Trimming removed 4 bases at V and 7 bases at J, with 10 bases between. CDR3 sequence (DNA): TGTGCCACCAGTGACCCAGCCGCAAATGAGCAGTTCTTC. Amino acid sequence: CATSDPAANEQFF.

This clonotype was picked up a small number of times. The CDR3 sequence: CASSRPGLAGDSSVNEQFF. CDR3 sequence (DNA): TGTGCCAGCAGCCGACCTGGTCTAGCGGGAGACAGTTCGGTCAATGAGCAGTTCTTC. This chain uses TRBV3-1 with TRBJ2-1, with 10 bases aligning to TRBD2. J was trimmed by 6 bases and V by 4 bases; bases with no gene match: 18. CDR1 is LGHDT, CDR2 YNNKEL, per germline (reference sequence). This CDR3 comprises 19 residues.

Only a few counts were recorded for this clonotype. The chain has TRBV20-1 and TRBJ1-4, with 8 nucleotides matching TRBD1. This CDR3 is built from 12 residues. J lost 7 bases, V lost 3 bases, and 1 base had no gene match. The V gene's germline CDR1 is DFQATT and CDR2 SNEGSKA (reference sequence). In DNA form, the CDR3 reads TGCAGTGCTAGGGACAGGGTTGAAAAACTGTTTTTT. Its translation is CSARDRVEKLFF.

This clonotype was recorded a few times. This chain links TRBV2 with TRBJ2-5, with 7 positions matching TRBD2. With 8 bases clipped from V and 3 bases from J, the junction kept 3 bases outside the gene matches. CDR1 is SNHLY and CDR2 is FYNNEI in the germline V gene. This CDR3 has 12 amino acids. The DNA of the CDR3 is TGTGCCAGCGCGCTAGCGGAAGAGACCCAGTACTTC. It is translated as CASALAEETQYF.

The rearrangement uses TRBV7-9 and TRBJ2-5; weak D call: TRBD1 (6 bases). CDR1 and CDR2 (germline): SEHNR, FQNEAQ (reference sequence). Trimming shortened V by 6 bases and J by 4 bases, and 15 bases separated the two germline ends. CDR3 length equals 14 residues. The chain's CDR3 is CASRGTPDRETQYF. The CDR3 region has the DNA TGTGCCAGCAGAGGGACACCGGATCGAGAGACCCAGTACTTC.

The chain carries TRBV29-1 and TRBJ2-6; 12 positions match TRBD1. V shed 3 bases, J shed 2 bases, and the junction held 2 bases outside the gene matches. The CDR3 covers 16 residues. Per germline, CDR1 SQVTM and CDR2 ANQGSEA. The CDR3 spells CSVDGTGGAGANVLTF. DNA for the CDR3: TGCAGCGTTGATGGGACAGGGGGCGCTGGGGCCAACGTCCTGACTTTC.

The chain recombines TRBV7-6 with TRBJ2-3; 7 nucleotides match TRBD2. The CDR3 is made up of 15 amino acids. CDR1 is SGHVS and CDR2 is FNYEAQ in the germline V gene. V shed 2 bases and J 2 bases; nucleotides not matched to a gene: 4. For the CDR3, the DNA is TGTGCCAGCAGCTTACTAGCGGTTACCACAGATACGCAGTATTTT. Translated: CASSLLAVTTDTQYF. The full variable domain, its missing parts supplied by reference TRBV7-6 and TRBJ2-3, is GAGVSQSPRYKVTKRGQDVALRCDPISGHVSLYWYRQALGQGPEFLTYFNYEAQQDKSGLPNDRFSAERPEGSISTLTIQRTEQRDSAMYRCASSLLAVTTDTQYFGPGTRLTVL.